These 23 T cell receptor beta chains share one sample of origin, sequenced in a study of T cells in Graves' hyperthyroidism and ophthalmopathy. Template material for amplifying TCR beta CDR3 regions consisted of RNA transcripts. The TCR CDR3 was amplified in a first-round RT-PCR using the HTBI primer set. From the multiplex PCR reads, TCRdb called clonotypes with MiXCR, one entry per CDR3 protein. The sample records about 410,000 distinct CDR3 sequences, about 14% being singletons. The specimen sequenced was blood. The receptors were sampled from a woman aged 25 to 39 with Graves' ophthalmopathy.

At least ten counts were recorded for this clonotype. J is TRBJ2-1 and V is TRBV20-1; TRBD2 matches 12 bases. Germline V gene data show CDR1 as DFQATT and CDR2 as SNEGSKA (reference sequence). J was trimmed by 4 bases and V by 0 bases; bases with no gene match: 7. This CDR3 is 17 amino acids long. The CDR3 nucleotides read TGCAGTGCTAGAGAAACTAGCGGGGGGCTTACATACAATGAGCAGTTCTTC. Translating it yields CSARETSGGLTYNEQFF.

The CDR3 reads CSGRTSGASPQETQYF. The DNA for the CDR3 is TGCAGCGGTCGAACTAGCGGGGCTTCACCTCAAGAGACCCAGTACTTC. The chain uses TRBV29-1 and TRBJ2-5; 10 positions agree with TRBD2. This CDR3 spans 16 amino acids. Trimming cost V 7 bases and J 2 bases; bases outside gene matches: 13. Germline V gene data show CDR1 as SQVTM and CDR2 as ANQGSEA. The entire variable domain, with the rest obtained from reference TRBV29-1 and TRBJ2-5, is as follows: SAVISQKPSRDICQRGTSLTIQCQVDSQVTMMFWYRQQPGQSLTLIATANQGSEATYESGFVIDKFPISRPNLTFSTLTVSNMSPEDSSIYLCSGRTSGASPQETQYFGPGTRLLVL.

This clonotype came up many times. V is TRBV28 and J is TRBJ1-5; perhaps TRBD1 as D (5 bases). Germline values: CDR1 MDHEN, CDR2 SYDVKM. The CDR3 extends over 16 amino acids. Trimming took off 2 bases at V and 1 base at J, with 12 bases between the two ends. CDR3 protein: CASSLSAGGSNQPQHF. The CDR3 DNA follows: TGTGCCAGCAGTTTAAGCGCCGGGGGGAGCAATCAGCCCCAGCATTTT.

This clonotype was recorded many times. V usage is TRBV7-9 and J usage is TRBJ2-1; TRBD2 matches 7 bases. There are 13 residues in the CDR3. The germline V gene encodes CDR1 SEHNR and CDR2 FQNEAQ (reference sequence). Trimming removed 5 bases from V and 9 bases from J; junction bases left unmatched: 7. The CDR3 region is CASSPLGGGEQFF. In DNA, the CDR3 is TGTGCCAGCAGCCCCCTGGGCGGGGGTGAGCAGTTCTTC.

The table lists this clonotype with many counts. J is TRBJ2-3 and V is TRBV9; D is unclear. The V and J ends lost 0 bases and 6 bases respectively, with 8 bases between them. Germline V gene data show CDR1 as SGDLS and CDR2 as YYNGEE. CDR3 length: 13 amino acids. The CDR3 here is CASSVVGPDTQYF. DNA of the CDR3: TGTGCCAGCAGCGTAGTGGGTCCGGATACGCAGTATTTT.

This clonotype was observed many times. The V gene is TRBV4-1, the J gene TRBJ2-3; D tentatively fits TRBD1 or TRBD2 (5 bases each). This CDR3 is built from 17 residues. The germline V gene has CDR1 MGHRA and CDR2 YSYEKL. V was pared by 1 base and J by 3 bases, with 17 bases between. The CDR3 sequence: CASSQGLPGPLTDTQYF. The DNA of the CDR3 is TGCGCCAGCAGCCAAGGGTTGCCGGGACCATTAACAGATACGCAGTATTTT.

This rearrangement joins TRBV10-3 to TRBJ2-5; the D gene could be TRBD1 or TRBD2 (5 bases each). Germline V gives CDR1 ENHRY, CDR2 SYGVKD. CDR3 length equals 11 residues. The V end was cut by 10 bases, the J end by 10 bases, with 16 bases between. The chain's CDR3 is CATRTQRDQYF. CDR3 DNA: TGTGCCACTCGGACACAACGGGACCAGTACTTC.

There are many counts of this clonotype. The rearrangement joins TRBV18 to TRBJ1-4; 7 nucleotides align to TRBD1. This CDR3 comprises 16 residues. CDR1 and CDR2 (germline): KGHSH, LQKENI. Trimming cost V 3 bases and J 2 bases; bases outside gene matches: 6. This CDR3 is CASSPRTQGTNEKLFF. CDR3 nucleotide sequence: TGTGCCAGCTCACCCCGCACACAGGGGACTAATGAAAAACTGTTTTTT.

This clonotype was recorded at least ten times. This sequence joins TRBV28 and TRBJ1-1, with TRBD1 matching 9 bases. CDR3 length: 13 amino acids. The J segment lost 11 bases and the V segment lost 7 bases, leaving 11 bases of the junction unmatched. From germline, CDR1 is MDHEN and CDR2 SYDVKM. For the CDR3, the DNA is TGTGCCAGCACAACGACGGGACAGGGTGACGCTTTCTTT. Protein product: CASTTTGQGDAFF.

Comments on this clonotype: Just one base apart from a much larger clone, this may be a read error. The chain recombines TRBV24-1 with TRBJ1-2; D is possibly TRBD1 (6 bases). CDR3 length: 14 residues. Germline values: CDR1 KGHDR, CDR2 SFDVKD. CDR3 nucleotides: TGTGCCGCCAGTGATTTGAACAGGGACTATGGCTACACCTTC. This gives the protein CAASDLNRDYGYTF.

The chain recombines TRBV5-1 with TRBJ2-5; 8 nucleotides match TRBD1. The V gene end was trimmed by 4 bases and the J gene end by 5 bases; junction bases not matched to a gene: 7. The CDR3 consists of 14 residues. Germline values: CDR1 SGHRS, CDR2 YFSETQ. The CDR3 protein is CASSNGQGRETQYF. The CDR3 DNA sequence: TGCGCCAGCAGCAACGGACAGGGTAGGGAGACCCAGTACTTC.

The sample holds many counts of this clonotype. The chain couples TRBV11-3 to TRBJ2-1, with TRBD1 as a possible D gene (6 bases). This CDR3 region has 13 residues. Germline V gives CDR1 SGHNT, CDR2 YENEEA. Trimming stripped 4 bases from V and 9 bases from J, with 13 bases between. CDR3 coding DNA: TGTGCCAGCAGCTATCAACAGGGATTTGAGCAGTTCTTC. Its translation is CASSYQQGFEQFF.

This clonotype was seen a few times. The chain links TRBV15 to TRBJ2-3; D not certain. From germline, CDR1 is LNHNV and CDR2 YYDKDF (reference sequence). CDR3 length: 18 residues. Trimming removed 0 bases from V and 4 bases from J, with 20 bases in between. The DNA for the CDR3 is TGTGCCACCAGCAGAGATCTGGGCAGTCGCTACCGGGCAGATACGCAGTATTTT. It encodes CATSRDLGSRYRADTQYF.

This clonotype was detected ten times or more. This sequence joins TRBV20-1 and TRBJ1-2, with TRBD1 as a possible D gene (5 bases). There are 16 residues in the CDR3. The germline V gene encodes CDR1 DFQATT and CDR2 SNEGSKA (reference sequence). V was shortened by 6 bases and J by 3 bases, with 23 bases between the two germline ends. The CDR3 here is CSANPPSGGVYYGYTF. In DNA form, the CDR3 reads TGCAGTGCGAACCCACCCTCCGGGGGAGTTTACTATGGCTACACCTTC.

This clonotype was observed many times. The chain carries TRBV5-8 and TRBJ1-5; no firm D call. V was cut by 2 bases and J by 8 bases, with 5 bases left in between. The CDR3 is 11 amino acids. Germline V gene lookup returns CDR1 SGHTS and CDR2 YDEGEE. The CDR3 DNA is TGTGCCAGCAGCTTAGTTAAGCCCCAGCATTTT. Translation: CASSLVKPQHF.

CDR3 coding DNA: TGTGCCAGCAGAACAAAACCGCGTGGGACCGGGGAGCTGTTTTTT. The encoded protein is CASRTKPRGTGELFF. This chain links TRBV2 with TRBJ2-2; D is ambiguous. With 6 bases removed from V and 5 bases from J, the gap between germline ends came to 16 bases. CDR1 SNHLY and CDR2 FYNNEI come from the germline V gene. The CDR3 contains 15 residues. The full variable domain, rest sourced from reference TRBV2 and TRBJ2-2, is EPEVTQTPSHQVTQMGQEVILRCVPISNHLYFYWYRQILGQKVEFLVSFYNNEISEKSEIFDDQFSVERPDGSNFTLKIRSTKLEDSAMYFCASRTKPRGTGELFFGEGSRLTVL.

Many counts were recorded for this clonotype. The chain recombines TRBV7-6 with TRBJ2-5; no clear D. Per germline, CDR1 SGHVS and CDR2 FNYEAQ. V lost 7 bases and J lost 5, with 23 bases in between. The CDR3 totals 16 residues. The CDR3 loop reads CASTHMETLFLETQYF. In DNA form, the CDR3 reads TGTGCCAGCACCCACATGGAGACTCTGTTTCTGGAGACCCAGTACTTC.

This clonotype was detected ten times or more. The chain uses TRBV7-9 and TRBJ1-1; 8 bases align to TRBD1. The CDR3 has 14 amino acids. J lost 5 bases, V lost 8 bases, and 10 bases had no gene match. Germline V lookup: CDR1 SEHNR, CDR2 FQNEAQ (reference sequence). The CDR3, as DNA: TGTGCCAGCGGGGTTACAGGGGGGGATACTGAAGCTTTCTTT. Its protein product is CASGVTGGDTEAFF.

This clonotype showed up many times. The genes are TRBV7-2 and TRBJ2-7, with D possibly TRBD1 on 5 matching bases. The CDR3 contains 13 residues. Germline-derived CDR1 and CDR2 are SGHTA and FQGNSA. The V gene lost 4 bases and the J gene lost 2 bases, with 9 bases spanning the gap. The CDR3 bases are TGTGCCAGCAGCTCCGACAGTACCTACGAGCAGTACTTC. Translation gives CASSSDSTYEQYF.

Ten or more counts support this clonotype. The chain links TRBV5-1 to TRBJ1-6; D is possibly TRBD1 (6 bases). The CDR3 totals 15 residues. From germline, CDR1 is SGHRS and CDR2 YFSETQ. Between the trimmed V and J ends, which lost 4 bases and 10 bases, there was a span of 18 bases. DNA for the CDR3: TGCGCCAGCAGCCCGGTTGGGGTCACAGGGTCACCCCTCCACTTT. Protein product: CASSPVGVTGSPLHF.

This clonotype was observed many times. This rearrangement joins TRBV7-2 to TRBJ1-3, with D possibly being TRBD1 (5 bases). V was cut by 4 bases and J by 5 bases, with 15 bases left in between. This CDR3 has 15 residues. CDR1 is SGHTA, CDR2 FQGNSA, per germline. The CDR3 DNA is TGTGCCAGCAGCTCCGCAGCGCAGGGCCGAAACACCATATATTTT. This translates into CASSSAAQGRNTIYF.

Worth noting for this clonotype: A clone one base away is much larger, so this may be a read error. The chain links TRBV2 to TRBJ2-2, with TRBD2 identical over 10 bases. Looked up from germline, CDR1 is SNHLY and CDR2 is FYNNEI. The CDR3 is 16 residues long. For the CDR3, the DNA is TGTGCCAGCAGTGAAGTACGGACTAGCGGTCGGTGGGAGCTGGTTTTT. As protein: CASSEVRTSGRWELVF. Combining the CDR3 with reference TRBV2 and TRBJ2-2 gives the whole variable domain EPEVTQTPSHQVTQMGQEVILRCVPISNHLYFYWYRQILGQKVEFLVSFYNNEISEKSEIFDDQFSVERPDGSNFTLKIRSTKLEDSAMYFCASSEVRTSGRWELVFGEGSRLTVL.

This clonotype was picked up many times. CDR3 in amino acids: CSASQGVDNSPLHF. Here the CDR3 DNA reads TGCAGTGCTTCACAGGGGGTAGATAATTCACCCCTCCACTTT. J is TRBJ1-6 and V is TRBV20-1; TRBD1 matches 8 bases. Unmatched junction bases numbered 5, after V lost 5 bases and J lost 5 bases. This CDR3 is built from 14 residues. Germline CDR1 and CDR2: DFQATT and SNEGSKA (reference sequence).